This is a list of T cell receptor beta chains from one sample in a study of human T cells and chemical hapten exposure. TCRdb ran MiXCR on the RACE reads and lists one entry per CDR3 protein. Among around 350,000 distinct CDR3 sequences listed, around 5.5% were seen once. Sequenced material: whole blood, taken in connection with sensitization to the hapten diphenylcyclopropenone (DPC). The receptors stem from a woman aged 18-29 years with alopecia areata. Some clones in this sample may be carry-over from other donors' samples. Both conserved end residues are part of each CDR3. D genes are given only for firm matches.

d_call: NA
v_call: TRBV12-3/TRBV12-4
j_call: TRBJ1-2
cdr3_aa: CASRETGRDYGYTF

d_call: NA
v_call: TRBV12-3/TRBV12-4
j_call: TRBJ1-3
cdr3_aa: CASSYPPSGNTIYF

d_call: NA
v_call: TRBV12-3/TRBV12-4
j_call: TRBJ1-2
cdr3_aa: CASSFGETYGYTF

d_call: TRBD2
v_call: TRBV28
j_call: TRBJ2-1
cdr3_aa: CASSPPRRGGTSSYNEQFF

d_call: NA
v_call: TRBV18
j_call: TRBJ2-1
cdr3_aa: CASSLVQGTGNEQFF

d_call: NA
v_call: TRBV20-1
j_call: TRBJ2-7
cdr3_aa: CSAPGPAGGTYEQYF

d_call: NA
v_call: TRBV6-1
j_call: TRBJ2-3
cdr3_aa: CASSERYTDTQYF

d_call: NA
v_call: TRBV10-3
j_call: TRBJ1-5
cdr3_aa: CAISEYMVFNQPQHF

d_call: NA
v_call: TRBV12-3/TRBV12-4
j_call: TRBJ1-1
cdr3_aa: CASSLAGAGEAFF

d_call: TRBD1
v_call: TRBV12-3/TRBV12-4
j_call: TRBJ2-3
cdr3_aa: CASTAGTGDVDTQYF

d_call: NA
v_call: TRBV6-2/TRBV6-3
j_call: TRBJ2-2
cdr3_aa: CASSLVPLGTGELFF

d_call: NA
v_call: TRBV29-1
j_call: TRBJ2-2
cdr3_aa: CSVVLQTGELFF

d_call: TRBD1
v_call: TRBV6-5
j_call: TRBJ2-2
cdr3_aa: CASSYIGTGGSTADTGELFF

d_call: TRBD1
v_call: TRBV28
j_call: TRBJ1-5
cdr3_aa: CASSRRRDRVGDNQPQHF

d_call: NA
v_call: TRBV28
j_call: TRBJ1-4
cdr3_aa: CASSHENEKLFF

d_call: NA
v_call: TRBV4-2
j_call: TRBJ2-3
cdr3_aa: CASSQDNGGEADTQYF